This TCR beta chain was sequenced for a study of shared clonotypes between healthy human individuals. Study summary: CD4 naive and CD4 memory each took three plates per donor, while CD8 naive took two and CD8 memory one.

CD45RO negativity and positive selection for CCR7 defined naive CD8 cells, a population that excluded terminally differentiated effector memory CD45RA+ cells. About this clone: The antigen remains unidentified.

TCRdb's copy holds only in-frame clones and misses some; the assay was immunoSEQ multiplex PCR. The sample has hundreds of thousands of clones; 96% are singletons. Study-level findings and limits: Sorted-subset samples were not fully sequenced, rarefaction indicated.

Germline V lookup: CDR1 LNHDA, CDR2 SQIVND (reference sequence). This CDR3 contains 16 residues. This clonotype originated in a woman younger than 45 in good health. Sequencing input: naive CD8+ T cells sorted from blood. V and J are TRBV19 and TRBJ2-5, with 10 bases lining up with TRBD2. The end of the DNA aligns better with TRBJ2-7, so the J call may be wrong. CDR3 protein: CASSPPKREGRYEQYF. CDR3 sequence (DNA): TGTGCCAGTAGTCCCCCCAAGCGGGAGGGCCGCTACGAGCAGTACTTC.